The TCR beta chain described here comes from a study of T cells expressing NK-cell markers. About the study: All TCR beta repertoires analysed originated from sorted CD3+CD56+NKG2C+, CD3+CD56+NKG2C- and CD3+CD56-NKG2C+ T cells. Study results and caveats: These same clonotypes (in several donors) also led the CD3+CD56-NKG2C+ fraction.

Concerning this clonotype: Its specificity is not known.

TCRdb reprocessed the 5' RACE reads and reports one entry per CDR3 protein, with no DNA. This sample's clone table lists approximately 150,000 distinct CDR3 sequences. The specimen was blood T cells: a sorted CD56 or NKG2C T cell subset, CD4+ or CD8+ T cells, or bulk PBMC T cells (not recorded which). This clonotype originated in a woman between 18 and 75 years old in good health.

CDR3 sequence reads: CASSWGQGNTGELFF. The chain carries TRBV5-1 and TRBJ2-2; checking the TCRdb D call of TRBD1 is not possible without DNA. The CDR3 is 15 amino acids. CDR1 and CDR2 (germline): SGHRS, YFSETQ.